Presented here are 15 T cell receptor beta chains from one specimen sequenced in a study of control samples from healthy donors and cancer patients. Sequenced by immunoSEQ multiplex PCR; TCRdb stores in-frame clones only, minus some. The data contain 30,000 to 40,000 clones, over 70% of them singletons. Sequences were obtained from PBMCs. These receptors all stem from a woman aged 55-70 years with lung cancer.

This sequence joins TRBV10-3 and TRBJ2-7; no definite D call. The CDR3 is 14 residues long. Germline V CDR1 and CDR2: ENHRY, SYGVKD. With 6 bases removed from V and 2 bases from J, the gap between germline ends came to 14 bases. The DNA for the CDR3 is TGTGCCATCAGGAGCTCTGGAGTAACCTACGAGCAGTACTTC. As protein: CAIRSSGVTYEQYF.

This clone was observed once. The chain combines TRBV7-2 with TRBJ2-7; tentatively, D is TRBD2 (6 bases). Trimming took 6 bases from V and 2 from J, leaving 17 bases between them. The CDR3 runs 15 residues. Per the germline V gene, CDR1 is SGHTA and CDR2 is FQGNSA. The DNA for the CDR3 is TGTGCCAGCAGAAGAGGGAGTAGCGGAGCCTACGAGCAGTACTTC. Its translation is CASRRGSSGAYEQYF. The whole variable domain, remainder taken from reference TRBV7-2 and TRBJ2-7, is GAGVSQSPSNKVTEKGKDVELRCDPISGHTALYWYRQSLGQGLEFLIYFQGNSAPDKSGLPSDRFSAERTGGSVSTLTIQRTQQEDSAVYLCASRRGSSGAYEQYFGPGTRLTVT.

The chain uses TRBV9 and TRBJ1-5, with unresolved D. The CDR3 covers 15 residues. Trimming took off 3 bases at V and 5 bases at J, with 15 bases between the two ends. Germline CDR1 is SGDLS and CDR2 is YYNGEE. CDR3 bases: TGTGCCAGCAGCGAAAGTAACACTCTGTATCAGCCCCAGCATTTT. Translated: CASSESNTLYQPQHF.

CDR3 nucleotides: TGTGCCAGCAGCTTAAGGGGACAGGGGACCGGGGAGCTGTTTTTT. Encoded protein: CASSLRGQGTGELFF. This chain uses TRBV7-3 with TRBJ2-2; the match to TRBD1 covers 10 bases. The V gene's germline CDR1 is SGHTA and CDR2 FQGTGA. V was clipped by 1 base and J by 5 bases; unmatched bases: 1. This CDR3 has 15 amino acids.

The chain couples TRBV5-1 to TRBJ2-5; a possible D gene is TRBD1 (6 bases). The CDR3 sequence is 14 residues long. V was trimmed by 4 bases and J by 4 bases, leaving 14 bases between them. The germline V gene encodes CDR1 SGHRS and CDR2 YFSETQ. CDR3 DNA: TGCGCCAGCAGCCTAACTACAGGGTCAGAGACCCAGTACTTC. Its translation: CASSLTTGSETQYF.

This chain connects TRBV6-5 to TRBJ1-6; D not resolved. The CDR3 is made up of 15 amino acids. CDR1 MNHEY and CDR2 SVGAGI come from the germline V gene. Deletions cut 10 bases from V and 0 bases from J, with 13 bases between. The CDR3 DNA reads as TGTGCCACCTCATCGATAGACTCCTATAATTCACCCCTCCACTTT. Its translation is CATSSIDSYNSPLHF.

V gene TRBV27 combines with J gene TRBJ2-1; 13 bases line up with TRBD2. CDR1 and CDR2 (germline): MNHEY, SMNVEV (reference sequence). The CDR3 has 16 residues. The J segment lost 5 bases and the V segment lost 8 bases, leaving 9 bases of the junction unmatched. The CDR3 reads CASFGLAGVINNEQFF. The CDR3 DNA reads TGTGCCAGCTTTGGACTAGCGGGAGTCATTAACAATGAGCAGTTCTTC.

The chain couples TRBV7-9 to TRBJ1-4; possibly TRBD1 for D (5 bases). The CDR3 loop spans 15 amino acids. The V gene lost 6 bases and the J gene lost 7 bases, with 18 bases spanning the gap. Germline V gene sequence: CDR1 SEHNR, CDR2 FQNEAQ (reference sequence). The CDR3 sequence is CASRAREDTTEKLFF. The CDR3, as DNA: TGTGCCAGCAGGGCTAGAGAGGACACGACTGAAAAACTGTTTTTT.

The chain couples TRBV29-1 to TRBJ1-2; a possible D gene is TRBD1 (5 bases). V lost 0 bases and J lost 4, with 12 bases in between. CDR1 and CDR2 from the germline V gene are SQVTM and ANQGSEA. The CDR3 sequence is 14 residues long. The CDR3 sequence is CSVEESGGGYGYTF. In nucleotides, the CDR3 is TGCAGCGTTGAAGAAAGTGGGGGTGGCTATGGCTACACCTTC.

The chain joins TRBV23-1 to TRBJ1-1; 9 bases are a match to TRBD1. TRBV23-1 is an ORF; its function is uncertain. V lost 6 bases, J lost 5 bases, and 13 bases stayed unmatched. The CDR3 sequence is 16 residues long. The DNA for the CDR3 is TGCGCCAGCAGCCAGGACAGGGGACGCAGGCGGACTGAAGCTTTCTTT. Translation gives CASSQDRGRRRTEAFF.

The rearrangement joins TRBV2 to TRBJ2-7; the D is unclear. The length of the CDR3 is 11 residues. Germline V gives CDR1 SNHLY, CDR2 FYNNEI. Trimming removed 6 bases at V and 6 bases at J, with 9 bases between. CDR3 DNA: TGTGCCAGCAGGGCAGAAGGCGAGCAGTACTTC. It yields the protein CASRAEGEQYF.

J is TRBJ2-2 and V is TRBV25-1; D call uncertain. Germline loops: CDR1 MGHDK, CDR2 SYGVNS. The CDR3 spans 13 residues. Trimming stripped 3 bases from V and 4 bases from J, with 6 bases between. CDR3 sequence: CASSDLGTGELFF. In DNA form, the CDR3 reads TGTGCCAGCAGTGATCTGGGCACCGGGGAGCTGTTTTTT.

V and J are TRBV21-1 and TRBJ1-1; the DNA was not compared with TRBD1, the D call given in the table. TRBV21-1 counts as a pseudogene. The CDR3 runs to 16 residues. CDR3 sequence (DNA): TGTGCCAGCAGCAAAGTTCAGGACAGGGGTAACACTGAAGCTTTCTTT. Translation: CASSKVQDRGNTEAFF.

Turning to this clone: Other nucleotide sequences from this sample produce the same CDR3. The chain couples TRBV7-8 to TRBJ1-4; 7 nucleotides align to TRBD1. This CDR3 is built from 16 residues. In germline, CDR1 is SGHVS, CDR2 FQNEAQ. The J segment lost 6 bases and the V segment lost 0 bases, leaving 7 bases of the junction unmatched. The CDR3 loop is CASSLAGEGGDEKLFF. CDR3 DNA sequence: TGTGCCAGCAGCTTAGCGGGGGAAGGGGGCGATGAAAAACTGTTTTTT.

The V call is TRBV9, the J call TRBJ2-1; 9 bases agree with TRBD2. Germline CDR1 is SGDLS and CDR2 is YYNGEE. V lost 3 bases to trimming and J lost 0 bases; unmatched junction nucleotides: 16. The CDR3 is made up of 20 amino acids. The DNA for the CDR3 is TGTGCCAGCAGCGCTTCGCCTAGCGGGGTCCTGGGACGCTCCTACAATGAGCAGTTCTTC. The encoded protein is CASSASPSGVLGRSYNEQFF.